This TCR beta chain stems from a study of cytomegalovirus exposure and HLA in healthy donors (dated by TCRdb to 2016 to 2017). Study-level background: In an earlier analysis of some 550 of the donors, about 260 Gb of sequence data and 100 million or so unique TCR beta sequences from 150 million to 200 million T cells were reported. Approximately 300 gigabases of sequencing data and around 87 million unique TCR sequences were included in an early release covering 500 to 750 HLA-typed donors. Of the roughly 390 genotyped donors, less than 90% were placed in the genetic ancestry cluster associated with self-reported Caucasian donors. The study was designed to test whether signatures of past pathogen exposure could be identified by cataloging public T cell receptors. Using immunosequencing, the study profiled T cell repertoires from about 610 subjects and related those repertoires to cytomegalovirus serostatus. Along with the approximately 650-subject first cohort, a separate validation cohort of around 120 different subjects was used. High-throughput TCR immunosequencing, statistical association of individual TCRs with disease status, and machine learning were combined to predict cytomegalovirus infection status. A later analysis re-examined previously published TCR beta repertoires from roughly 720 donors and added high-resolution HLA genotyping to investigate patterns of TCR occurrence. Rather than drawing on any new phenotypic data, the later analysis identified candidate immune exposures from TCR beta sequences and the way those sequences occurred across donors. To decide whether each TCR beta V gene segment behaved as functional or pseudogenic, an earlier analysis of several hundred of the donors relied on high-throughput TCR beta sequencing. Donor age, sex, ethnicity and CMV serostatus were collected together with the repertoire data. Genome-wide SNP genotypes for about 65% of the roughly 670 donors were used in a later genetic analysis, which treated that subset as a discovery cohort. All discovery cohort repertoires had been generated on a single sequencing platform. Class I and class II HLA loci were covered by the typing at four-digit resolution. The number of donors typed differed by locus, with 629-630 for A, B, C, DRB1 and DQB1, around 520 for DQA1, approximately 580 for DPA1, and some 440 for DPB1. Several DR-DQ haplotypes were treated as single units for association and clustering because of strong linkage in the cohort. Among 398 genotyped donors of the cohort, an average of around 240,000 unique TCR beta nucleotide sequences were sequenced per donor, about a sixth of them non-productive.

The germline V end is reduced by 5 bases and the J end by 7 bases; junction bases left unmatched: 6. The germline V gene (reference sequence) provides CDR1 SEHNR and CDR2 FQNEAQ. From the cysteine through the phenylalanine, the CDR3 covers 14 amino acids. The sequence is cut down to CDR3 DNA, 42 bases in frame from base 1. Library method: the immunoSEQ multiplex PCR assay. The multiplex PCR relied on a mix of 60 forward primers for TCR Vbeta segments and 13 reverse primers for TCR Jbeta segments. The CDR3 region of rearranged TCR beta genes was amplified from genomic DNA with a multiplex PCR assay. The Illumina HiSeq System was used to sequence the amplified TCR beta libraries as 87-base-pair reads. The study's own analysis went as follows. A later analysis tallied some 79 million unique TCR beta chains across the roughly 610 repertoires, and some 12 million of those chains were shared by two or more donors. A nearest-neighbor algorithm error-corrected the raw reads and collapsed the reads into unique sequences, merging closely related sequences to remove PCR and sequencing errors. Alignment of CDR3 sequences to IMGT reference sequences was used to assign V, D and J gene segments. For a sequence to be retained, at least a six-nucleotide match to both a V gene segment and a J gene segment was required. A rearrangement was called productive if the CDR3 had no stop codons and remained in frame with V and J, and every other rearrangement was called non-productive. Following IMGT convention, CDR3 was defined as the stretch from the second conserved V-encoded cysteine to the conserved J-encoded phenylalanine. Sequences without an unambiguous match to a single V gene segment were excluded from the earlier analysis of a few hundred of the donors. In an earlier analysis of 587 of the donors, V segments were called functional above 56.7% productive rearrangements and were called segregating when the between-donor standard deviation exceeded 5%. A statistical classification framework was built to diagnose cytomegalovirus status from the catalog of TCR beta chain sequences. In a later analysis, TCR nucleotide sequences were compared against IMGT/GENE-DB human TR gene sequences so that V and J genes could be assigned. The TCRdist pipeline was used in a later analysis to assign CDR3 sequences and most-parsimonious VDJ recombination scenarios. A later analysis defined each TCR beta chain by its CDR3 amino acid sequence plus V-gene family, and excluded reads lacking a unique V-gene family. To address suspected cross-contamination and a sequencing artifact, a later analysis removed around 600 highly shared, low-generation-probability nucleotide sequences. For each public chain, a later analysis derived a clonal expansion index from normalized ranks of inferred template counts within each repertoire. A later analysis computed generation probabilities with a VDJ recombination model fitted to out-of-frame rearrangements, and checked the results against IGoR. Hypergeometric tests were used in a later analysis to score TCR-TCR, TCR-HLA and TCR-CMV co-occurrence, with a repertoire-size bias correction applied to the TCR pairs. False discovery rates were estimated in a later analysis by permuting HLA or CMV assignments 20 times. In a later analysis, co-occurring TCRs were grouped using DBSCAN, with TCRdist sequence similarity added in when clustering inside HLA-allele-positive subsets. For co-occurrence clustering, repertoires with fewer than 30,000 or more than 120,000 public chains were excluded, along with roughly 5 repertoires with anomalous nucleotide sharing. TCRdb limited this immuneACCESS table to in-frame rearrangements with V and J called. A share of clones is missing; checked studies link under half to unresolved V genes, and the rest is unexplained. V and J calls and clone size are given by that table; D and trimming were obtained from the DNA. The sample table holds some 170,000 clones, of which approximately 80% were seen once. Of the sample, 3.7% falls within the top ten clones.

The paper as a whole reports these results and caveats: HLA typing was unavailable for some donors at each locus, so association tests used only the typed subset. A later genetic analysis reported fewer N-insertions in productive TCRs among donors in an Asian-associated ancestry cluster than the approximately 700-donor mean. A later analysis reported that several top co-occurrence clusters appeared linked to parvovirus B19, influenza, CMV and Epstein-Barr virus. The classifier was reported to diagnose cytomegalovirus status with high specificity and sensitivity in both the original and validation cohorts. A further reported finding was that TCR beta sequences accurately predicted the HLA-A and HLA-B alleles for most subjects in the first cohort. In a later analysis, TCR association rates were found to vary across HLA loci, with the most associated TCRs seen for DRB1 alleles and the fewest for HLA-C alleles. Specific HLA alleles were associated with 16,951 TCR beta sequences at a false discovery rate of 0.05 in a later analysis. A later analysis found that most CMV-associated TCR beta chains appeared HLA-restricted, with HLA associations seemingly driven largely by CMV exposure. Most TCR sequences were seen in very few donors, while some public TCRs were found in many individuals. An earlier analysis of approximately 540 of the donors showed that most TCR beta V segments appeared in productive rearrangements either about 87% or about 30% of the time, which broadly matched IMGT annotations. A cluster of highly shared sequence variants was judged likely to be a technical artifact of the sequencing pipeline. When HLA alleles, especially DR and DQ, strongly co-occurred, attributing TCR associations to individual alleles was difficult. Linkage disequilibrium might explain the correlated functional status among segregating V segments, but an unknown experimental factor could not be excluded. Because counts were too low, seventeen rarely observed V segments, including chromosome 9 orphons, were left out of the earlier analysis of 587 of the donors. In this cohort, only TCR beta chains were sequenced, and detectable features were limited by the absence of alpha or paired-chain data. In vitro tests confirmed that a few of the cytomegalovirus-associated TCR beta chains recognize cytomegalovirus antigens. V-gene and J-gene trimming of TCR beta chains was associated with a missense DCLRE1C variant in a later genetic analysis, and the association was replicated in an independent cohort. Compared with equally common non-associated chains, HLA-associated TCR beta chains in a later analysis were more clonally expanded and had lower generation probabilities. A total of 150 or so TCR beta chains were listed by the study as associated with cytomegalovirus. Roughly uniform sequencing depth across donors was assumed in presence/absence analyses, although this assumption may not hold. The 87-base-pair reads could not distinguish some IMGT-functional V segments, including TRBV6-2 and TRBV6-3, so those segments were excluded. The authors suggested that the approach could potentially be generalized to other disease states and immunological phenotypes. For the cohort, immune exposure information was limited to CMV serostatus.

In total, about 650 healthy bone marrow donors made up the cohort. Cohort members were all nominally healthy when sampled, although unrecorded immune exposures were likely present. The donor tested CMV seropositive and was one of the 289 seropositive cohort members. Every donor gave a peripheral blood sample, and the peripheral blood mononuclear cells from that sample were used for TCR beta sequencing. The Qiagen DNeasy Blood Extraction Kit was used to extract genomic DNA from the blood cell samples. As for this clone: The clone's antigen remains unknown. The record has no base qualities; no much larger clone is one base away.

The receptor's source is a man aged 25-45 years in good health and CMV-seropositive. This chain joins TRBV7-9 to TRBJ1-2; 11 middle bases align to TRBD1. Sample: PBMCs. The CDR3 protein is CASSPGQGAGGYTF. The nucleotide sequence reads TGTGCCAGCAGCCCCGGACAGGGGGCTGGTGGCTACACCTTC. When the CDR3 is completed using the reference TRBV7-9 and TRBJ1-2 genes on either side, the full variable domain is DTGVSQNPRHKITKRGQNVTFRCDPISEHNRLYWYRQTLGQGPEFLTYFQNEAQLEKSRLLSDRFSAERPKGSFSTLEIQRTEQGDSAMYLCASSPGQGAGGYTFGSGTRLTVV.